Sequencing of this T cell receptor (beta chain) was carried out in a study of blood T cell repertoires in COVID-19. Germline lookup yields CDR1 MNHEY and CDR2 SVGAGI. The trim removed 5 bases at V and 9 bases at J, leaving 8 bases unmatched. The length of the CDR3 is 13 residues. Sequenced by immunoSEQ multiplex PCR; TCRdb stores in-frame clones only, minus some. The sample carries about 260,000 clones, around 91% recorded once. Sequenced: PBMCs or T cells enriched from blood (not recorded which). The sequence was collected from a woman in her late teens or twenties who had recovered from COVID-19. The genes are TRBV6-5 and TRBJ1-1, with TRBD1 matching over 8 bases. The chain's CDR3 is CASSRGQGGKAFF. As DNA, the CDR3 is TGTGCCAGCAGTCGAGGACAGGGAGGAAAAGCTTTCTTT.